The source of this T cell receptor (beta chain) is a study of OX40 agonist ivuxolimab in advanced cancers. The table came from immunoSEQ multiplex PCR; TCRdb's copy has only in-frame clones and leaves some out. There are about 72,000 clones in the sample; approximately 90% occur only once, and approximately 0.98% lies in the top ten. Study-wide findings and caveats: CD4+ and CD8+ blood T cells expanded clonally by week 6 at 0.1 to 3.0 mg/kg. Not determined was the antigen specificity of the expanded peripheral T cells.

CDR1 is LNHDA, CDR2 SQIVND, per germline (reference sequence). The CDR3 spans 13 residues. On this clone itself: The antigen is unknown. A read error may account for a junction end that differs from germline.

Patients had blood sampled at baseline and again on cycle 4 day 1 and cycle 7 day 1. The clonotype was recovered from an adult with an advanced solid tumor such as melanoma, head and neck, liver or kidney cancer. The genes are TRBV19 and TRBJ2-2; D gene unclear. The sequenced sample was CD4+ or CD8+ T cells sorted from blood, obtained in a trial of the OX40 agonist ivuxolimab. CDR3 DNA: TGTGCCGGTAGTATCTCTGACACCGGGGAGCTGTTTTTT. It yields the protein CAGSISDTGELFF.